This section outlines one T cell receptor beta chain sequence together with its context. Germline V gives CDR1 WNHNN, CDR2 SYGVQD (reference sequence). CDR3 length: 15 amino acids. V dropped 2 bases and J dropped 4 bases, with 12 bases sitting between them. This entry is derived from a study of shared clonotypes between healthy human individuals. Assay used: immunoSEQ multiplex PCR; TCRdb lists only in-frame clones, some missing. Of about 470,000 clones listed, 79% are singletons. The receptor's source is a woman aged 40 to 50 in good health. Some clones in this sample may be carry-over from other donors' samples. This rearrangement joins TRBV10-1 to TRBJ2-1; the D gene could be TRBD1 or TRBD2 (5 bases each). The source material was PBMCs. CDR3 sequence: CASSERGPDYNEQFF. CDR3 coding DNA: TGCGCCAGCAGTGAGAGGGGACCCGATTACAATGAGCAGTTCTTC.